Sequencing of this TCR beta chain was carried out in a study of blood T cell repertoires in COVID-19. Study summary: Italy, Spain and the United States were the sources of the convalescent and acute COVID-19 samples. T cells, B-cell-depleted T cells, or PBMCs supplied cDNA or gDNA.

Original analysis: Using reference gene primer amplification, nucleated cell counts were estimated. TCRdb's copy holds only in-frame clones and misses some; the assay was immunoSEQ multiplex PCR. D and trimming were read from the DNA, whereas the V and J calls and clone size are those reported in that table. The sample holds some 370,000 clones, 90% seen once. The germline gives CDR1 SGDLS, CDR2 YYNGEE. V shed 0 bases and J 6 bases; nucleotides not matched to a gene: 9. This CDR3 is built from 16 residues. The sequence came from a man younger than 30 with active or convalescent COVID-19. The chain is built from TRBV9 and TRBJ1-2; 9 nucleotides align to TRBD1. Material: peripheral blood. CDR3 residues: CASSVVGTGFVDGYTF. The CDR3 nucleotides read TGTGCCAGCAGCGTAGTAGGGACAGGGTTTGTTGATGGCTACACCTTC. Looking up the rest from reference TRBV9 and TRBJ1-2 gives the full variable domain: DSGVTQTPKHLITATGQRVTLRCSPRSGDLSVYWYQQSLDQGLQFLIQYYNGEERAKGNILERFSAQQFPDLHSELNLSSLELGDSALYFCASSVVGTGFVDGYTFGSGTRLTVV.